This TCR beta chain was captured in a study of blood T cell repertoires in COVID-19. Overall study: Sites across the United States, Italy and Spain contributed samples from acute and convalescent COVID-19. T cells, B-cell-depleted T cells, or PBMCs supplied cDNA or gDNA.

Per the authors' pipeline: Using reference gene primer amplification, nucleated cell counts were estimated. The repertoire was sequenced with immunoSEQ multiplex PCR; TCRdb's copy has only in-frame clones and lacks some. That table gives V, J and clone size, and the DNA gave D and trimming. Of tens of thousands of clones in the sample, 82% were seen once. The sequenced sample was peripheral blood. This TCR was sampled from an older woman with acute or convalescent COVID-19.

The CDR3 bases are TGTGCCAGCCGACAGGGGGCATACGGGAGCTACACCTTC. It is translated as CASRQGAYGSYTF. The rearrangement uses TRBV6-5 and TRBJ1-2; 10 bases agree with TRBD1. CDR3 length equals 13 residues. Germline V lookup: CDR1 MNHEY, CDR2 SVGAGI. The trim removed 8 bases at V and 9 bases at J, leaving 9 bases unmatched.